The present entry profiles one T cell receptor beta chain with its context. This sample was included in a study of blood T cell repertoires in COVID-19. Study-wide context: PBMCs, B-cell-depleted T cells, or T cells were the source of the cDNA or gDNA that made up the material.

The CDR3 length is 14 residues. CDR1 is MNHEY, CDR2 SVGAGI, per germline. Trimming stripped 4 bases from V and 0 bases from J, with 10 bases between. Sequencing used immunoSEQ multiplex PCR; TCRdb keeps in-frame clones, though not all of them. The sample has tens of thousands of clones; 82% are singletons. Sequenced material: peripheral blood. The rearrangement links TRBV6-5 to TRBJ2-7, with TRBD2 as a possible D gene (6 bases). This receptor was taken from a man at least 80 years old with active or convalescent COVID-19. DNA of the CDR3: TGTGCCAGCAGTTCGAGGAGGGACTCCTACGAGCAGTACTTC. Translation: CASSSRRDSYEQYF.